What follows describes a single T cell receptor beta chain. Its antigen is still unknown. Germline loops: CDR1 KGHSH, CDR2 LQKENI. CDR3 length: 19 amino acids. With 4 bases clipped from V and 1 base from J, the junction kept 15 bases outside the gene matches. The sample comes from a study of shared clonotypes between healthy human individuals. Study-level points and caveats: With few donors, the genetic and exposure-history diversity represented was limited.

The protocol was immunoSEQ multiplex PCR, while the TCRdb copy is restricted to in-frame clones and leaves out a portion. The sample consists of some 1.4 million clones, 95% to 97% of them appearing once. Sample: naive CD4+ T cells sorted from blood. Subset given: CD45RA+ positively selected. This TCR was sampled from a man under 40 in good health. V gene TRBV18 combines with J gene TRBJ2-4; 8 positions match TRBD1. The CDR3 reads CASSQIFPDRVSAKNIQYF. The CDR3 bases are TGTGCCAGCTCACAAATCTTTCCGGACAGGGTTTCGGCCAAAAACATTCAGTACTTC.